The entry below describes one T cell receptor beta chain. Its cognate antigen is unknown. V was shortened by 6 bases and J by 0 bases, with 7 bases between the two germline ends. This CDR3 comprises 13 residues. Germline V CDR1 and CDR2: SNHLY, FYNNEI. CD4+ cells yielded CD45RA+ naive and CD45RA-negative memory subsets. These data come from a study of shared clonotypes between healthy human individuals. Findings of the study overall: The study found lower generation probabilities in non-shared clonotypes than in those shared by all four donors. A few donors shared 5% to 5.5% of their naive CD4 clonotypes. The expectation was that sequencing depth would affect clonotype sharing among donors.

The method was immunoSEQ multiplex PCR; TCRdb's version includes in-frame clones alone and lacks a portion of them. The sample holds roughly 2 million clones, 90% to 97% seen once. The chain couples TRBV2 to TRBJ2-3; D is uncertain. The clonotype originates from a man between 18 and 35 years old in good health. The specimen was naive CD4+ T cells sorted from blood. The subset here: CD45RA+ positively selected. The CDR3 DNA reads as TGTGCCAGCAGGTATTCTAGCACAGATACGCAGTATTTT. Its translation is CASRYSSTDTQYF.